Following are 25 T cell receptor beta chains from one sample sequenced in a study of shared clonotypes between healthy human individuals. Repertoires were generated with immunoSEQ multiplex PCR, while TCRdb's copy carries only in-frame clones and drops some. The sample includes 2 million to 2.5 million clones, about 94% of them seen just once. The naive CD8 subset, CD45RO-negative cells positively selected for CCR7, excluded terminally differentiated effector memory CD45RA+ cells. Sequencing used naive CD8+ T cells sorted from blood. The receptors were sampled from a man between 18 and 29 years old in good health.

The table lists this clone with a count of one. The rearrangement uses TRBV6-6 and TRBJ2-7; D not resolved. Germline CDR1 and CDR2: MNHNY and SVGAGI (reference sequence). The germline V and J ends were trimmed by 0 bases and 4 bases, with 7 bases remaining between them. The length of the CDR3 is 13 residues. The CDR3 loop reads CASSYSTEYEQYF. Here the CDR3 DNA reads TGTGCCAGCAGTTACTCGACTGAGTACGAGCAGTACTTC.

V usage is TRBV30 and J usage is TRBJ1-4, with D unresolved. Germline assignment: CDR1 GTSNPN and CDR2 SVGIG (reference sequence). V was pared by 1 base and J by 3 bases, with 12 bases between. The CDR3 is 15 amino acids. CDR3 region: CAWSATGWSNEKLFF. The DNA for the CDR3 is TGTGCCTGGAGTGCCACCGGGTGGTCTAATGAAAAACTGTTTTTT.

CDR3 bases: TGTGCCAGCAGCTCCCACCCCTACGAGCAGTACTTC. This codes for CASSSHPYEQYF. This sequence joins TRBV7-9 and TRBJ2-7; the D is unclear. V was cut by 4 bases and J by 2 bases, with 6 bases left in between. There are 12 residues in the CDR3. Germline CDR1 reads SEHNR; CDR2 reads FQNEAQ (reference sequence).

The rearrangement uses TRBV27 and TRBJ2-5; no firm D call. Germline values: CDR1 MNHEY, CDR2 SMNVEV (reference sequence). The length of the CDR3 is 13 residues. V dropped 3 bases and J dropped 2 bases, with 7 bases sitting between them. In DNA, the CDR3 is TGTGCCAGCAGTTTGACATATCAAGAGACCCAGTACTTC. Its protein is CASSLTYQETQYF.

A single count supports this clone. The rearrangement joins TRBV10-2 to TRBJ2-1, with 8 bases that match TRBD2. The germline CDR1 and CDR2 sequences are WSHSY and SAAADI. V lost 5 bases, J lost 10 bases, and 7 bases stayed unmatched. This CDR3 contains 13 residues. The CDR3 region is CASSLGLGGEQFF. The CDR3 nucleotides read TGCGCCAGCAGTCTGGGACTAGGCGGGGAGCAGTTCTTC.

This clone came up once. The chain carries TRBV7-8 and TRBJ2-7; D is uncertain. Looked up from germline, CDR1 is SGHVS and CDR2 is FQNEAQ. This CDR3 region has 16 residues. Between the trimmed V and J ends, which lost 3 bases and 4 bases, there was a span of 19 bases. The CDR3 loop is CASSLTVGEKGYEQYF. In DNA, the CDR3 is TGTGCCAGCAGCTTGACGGTGGGCGAGAAGGGTTACGAGCAGTACTTC.

The chain links TRBV11-2 to TRBJ2-7, with D maybe TRBD2 (5 bases). The CDR3 spans 16 residues. The V gene's germline CDR1 is SGHAT and CDR2 FQNNGV. Trimming took 5 bases from V and 6 from J, leaving 23 bases between them. This chain's CDR3 is CASSERASGPLAEQYF. The DNA of the CDR3 is TGTGCCAGCAGCGAGCGAGCTAGTGGGCCTCTAGCCGAGCAGTACTTC.

V is TRBV15 and J is TRBJ2-1, with 8 positions matching TRBD1. Germline-derived CDR1 and CDR2 are LNHNV and YYDKDF (reference sequence). This CDR3 has 13 residues. J lost 4 bases, V lost 6 bases, and 2 bases had no gene match. The CDR3: CATRDRGYNEQFF. Here the CDR3 DNA reads TGTGCCACCAGAGACAGGGGTTACAATGAGCAGTTCTTC.

This chain links TRBV2 with TRBJ2-7; 8 bases map to TRBD1. After removal of 2 bases from V and 0 bases from J, the junction contained 6 bases not matched to a gene. CDR3 length: 16 residues. The germline V gene has CDR1 SNHLY and CDR2 FYNNEI. The CDR3 DNA follows: TGTGCCAGCAGTGAATTAGGGACAGGCCTCTCCTACGAGCAGTACTTC. Translating it yields CASSELGTGLSYEQYF.

This chain links TRBV6-1 with TRBJ2-2; 8 bases map to TRBD1. Germline CDR1 and CDR2: MNHNS and SASEGT. CDR3 length equals 18 residues. The V segment lost 2 bases and the J segment 6 bases; nucleotides outside the gene matches: 14. CDR3 loop: CASSESFSRQGLSGELFF. Written as DNA, the CDR3 is TGTGCCAGCAGTGAAAGTTTCTCCAGACAGGGGCTGTCCGGGGAGCTGTTTTTT.

The V call is TRBV6-5, the J call TRBJ2-7; D possibly matches TRBD1 or TRBD2 (5 bases each). The V end lost 5 bases, the J end lost 3 bases, and 11 bases lay between the germline ends. This CDR3 has 13 amino acids. Germline assignment: CDR1 MNHEY and CDR2 SVGAGI. As DNA, the CDR3 is TGTGCCAGCAGTGAGGGGATTTACTACGAGCAGTACTTC. Its protein is CASSEGIYYEQYF.

V gene TRBV6-1 combines with J gene TRBJ1-2, with D unresolved. Between the trimmed V and J ends, which lost 7 bases and 5 bases, there was a span of 20 bases. The CDR3 sequence is 15 residues long. Germline V gene data show CDR1 as MNHNS and CDR2 as SASEGT. This CDR3 reads CASTSIVPPSYGYTF. CDR3 nucleotides: TGTGCCAGCACCAGCATTGTCCCCCCTTCGTATGGCTACACCTTC.

This chain connects TRBV2 to TRBJ2-3, with D uncertain. The CDR3 contains 16 residues. CDR1 and CDR2 (germline): SNHLY, FYNNEI. Trimming cost V 4 bases and J 4 bases, with 18 bases left between them. The CDR3 DNA follows: TGTGCCAGCAGTGGCCCTCCTCTCGAGATTTCAGATACGCAGTATTTT. It specifies CASSGPPLEISDTQYF.

This clone is a singleton in its sample. The rearrangement joins TRBV4-1 to TRBJ2-7, with 9 bases aligning to TRBD1. The V gene end was trimmed by 1 base and the J gene end by 3 bases; junction bases not matched to a gene: 4. From germline, CDR1 is MGHRA and CDR2 YSYEKL. The CDR3 extends over 15 amino acids. The chain's CDR3 is CASSQVWTGVYEQYF. CDR3 DNA: TGCGCCAGCAGCCAAGTGTGGACAGGGGTCTACGAGCAGTACTTC.

The CDR3 bases are TGCGCCAGCAGCCAAGATTCAGGGAGGACCGGGGAGCTGTTTTTT. Its protein is CASSQDSGRTGELFF. The chain employs TRBV4-1 and TRBJ2-2; weak D call: TRBD2 (6 bases). The V gene's germline CDR1 is MGHRA and CDR2 YSYEKL. CDR3 length equals 15 residues. Trimming took off 0 bases at V and 5 bases at J, with 10 bases between the two ends.

The chain has TRBV2 and TRBJ2-2; perhaps TRBD1 as D (6 bases). Per germline, CDR1 SNHLY and CDR2 FYNNEI. With 6 bases removed from V and 2 bases from J, the gap between germline ends came to 13 bases. The CDR3 covers 15 residues. The CDR3 loop reads CASSQRGGNTGELFF. CDR3 nucleotides: TGTGCCAGCAGCCAGAGAGGGGGAAACACCGGGGAGCTGTTTTTT.

The chain joins TRBV28 to TRBJ2-1; tentatively, D is TRBD2 (6 bases). The CDR3 has 16 amino acids. V was cut by 5 bases and J by 3 bases, with 17 bases left in between. Germline V lookup: CDR1 MDHEN, CDR2 SYDVKM. The CDR3 region is CASSIPGEALYNEQFF. The CDR3 nucleotides are TGTGCCAGCAGTATCCCGGGGGAGGCACTCTACAATGAGCAGTTCTTC.

This chain uses TRBV19 with TRBJ1-5, with a tentative D call TRBD1 (6 bases). Germline values: CDR1 LNHDA, CDR2 SQIVND (reference sequence). Trimming took 9 bases from V and 4 from J, leaving 10 bases between them. CDR3 size: 12 residues. CDR3 amino acids: CASNRDNQPQHF. The CDR3 region has the DNA TGTGCCAGCAACAGGGATAATCAGCCCCAGCATTTT.

The V and J genes are TRBV9 and TRBJ1-3; no firm D call. Between the trimmed V and J ends, which lost 4 bases and 0 bases, there was a span of 14 bases. CDR3 length equals 16 residues. Germline lookup yields CDR1 SGDLS and CDR2 YYNGEE. The CDR3, as DNA: TGTGCCAGCAGCCCATCGGGCGGAAGCTCTGGAAACACCATATATTTT. Protein product: CASSPSGGSSGNTIYF.

The gene calls are TRBV27 and TRBJ1-1, with D unclear. The CDR3 runs to 13 residues. V dropped 3 bases and J dropped 6 bases, with 11 bases sitting between them. Germline V CDR1 and CDR2: MNHEY, SMNVEV (reference sequence). CDR3 residues: CASSFRAQPEAFF. For the CDR3, the DNA is TGTGCCAGCAGTTTTAGGGCTCAGCCTGAAGCTTTCTTT.

This rearrangement joins TRBV30 to TRBJ1-4; 8 nucleotides line up with TRBD1. With V trimmed by 1 base and J by 8 bases, 3 bases remained unmatched. The CDR3 is 13 amino acids. Per the germline V gene, CDR1 is GTSNPN and CDR2 is SVGIG (reference sequence). Here the CDR3 DNA reads TGTGCCTGGAGTGAACAGGGGGGCGAAAAACTGTTTTTT. Translated: CAWSEQGGEKLFF.

A note on this clone: This sample includes further DNA sequences coding for the same CDR3. V is TRBV7-8 and J is TRBJ1-5; TRBD1 is a possible D gene (6 bases). Germline CDR1 SGHVS, CDR2 FQNEAQ. V was cut by 5 bases and J by 3 bases, with 11 bases left in between. CDR3 length: 14 residues. The CDR3 bases are TGTGCCAGCAGCAGAGGGGGGTTCAATCAGCCCCAGCATTTT. Residues: CASSRGGFNQPQHF.

The rearrangement joins TRBV2 to TRBJ1-5; a weak D match, TRBD1 (5 bases). Germline V gene lookup returns CDR1 SNHLY and CDR2 FYNNEI. The CDR3 is made up of 16 amino acids. Trimming took off 5 bases at V and 2 bases at J, with 16 bases between the two ends. In DNA, the CDR3 is TGTGCCAGCAGTAGGCAGGGTGACTATGGCAATCAGCCCCAGCATTTT. This codes for CASSRQGDYGNQPQHF.

The chain employs TRBV19 and TRBJ2-2, with 9 bases matching TRBD1. The germline V gene encodes CDR1 LNHDA and CDR2 SQIVND (reference sequence). V lost 3 bases to trimming and J lost 3 bases; unmatched junction nucleotides: 11. CDR3 length equals 18 residues. The chain's CDR3 is CASSIKPRDREDTGELFF. The DNA of the CDR3 is TGTGCCAGTAGTATCAAACCTCGGGACAGGGAGGACACCGGGGAGCTGTTTTTT.

This rearrangement joins TRBV13 to TRBJ1-1; no definite D call. Germline V CDR1 and CDR2: PRHDT, FYEKMQ (reference sequence). This CDR3 is 13 amino acids long. V was shortened by 10 bases and J by 0 bases, with 12 bases between the two germline ends. Here the CDR3 DNA reads TGTGCCACGGTCCAGTTTTTGAACACTGAAGCTTTCTTT. Translation gives CATVQFLNTEAFF.